This T cell receptor beta chain appears in the sequencing data of a study of T-cell memory formation after mild COVID-19. Findings of the study overall: Of the contracting clones, CD4+ ones lay mainly in CM and EM, and CD8+ ones in EMRA. Clones from the second wave (peaking day 37) had unconfirmed SARS-CoV-2 specificity. Several responding clones turned up in pre-infection memory, indicating that cross-reactive memory may have taken part.

Concerning this clonotype: Its target is unknown.

TCRdb reprocessed the 5' RACE reads via MiXCR and lists one record per CDR3 protein. Among about 40,000 distinct CDR3 sequences listed, about 6.7% were seen once. With 8 bases removed from V and 0 bases from J, the gap between germline ends came to 5 bases. Germline V lookup: CDR1 SNHLY, CDR2 FYNNEI. The CDR3 spans 12 residues. This TCR derives from an adult who had mild COVID-19 (a few samples of this study predate the infection). Cell type and time point are not known. Source material: PBMCs or a T cell subset sorted from them (not recorded which). The chain uses TRBV2 and TRBJ1-3; D call uncertain. DNA of the CDR3: TGTGCCAGCGAATACTCTGGAAACACCATATATTTT. It specifies CASEYSGNTIYF.